In this sample, the clone carrying this T cell receptor (beta chain) turned up many times. The time point was: blood at routine non-recurrence follow-up after resection. This CDR3 spans 11 amino acids. Trimming took off 2 bases at V and 10 bases at J, with 3 bases between the two ends. Germline-derived CDR1 and CDR2 are SEHNR and FQNEAQ (reference sequence). TCRdb reanalysed the 5' RACE reads using MiXCR and keeps one entry per CDR3 protein. The table lists around 98,000 distinct CDR3 sequences, approximately 19% of them singletons. This sample is drawn from a study of spatial heterogeneity in lung cancer. Looking at the study overall: Taken at a median of approximately 23 months after resection, follow-up PBMC samples underwent sequencing when available.

The chain links TRBV7-9 to TRBJ1-6; no definite D call. The sample was PBMCs, taken at follow-up. The clonotype comes from a male donor with early-stage non-small cell lung cancer. Here the CDR3 reads CASSLLSPLHF. The CDR3, as DNA: TGTGCCAGCAGCTTATTGTCACCCCTCCACTTT. Combining the CDR3 with reference TRBV7-9 and TRBJ1-6 gives the whole variable domain DTGVSQNPRHKITKRGQNVTFRCDPISEHNRLYWYRQTLGQGPEFLTYFQNEAQLEKSRLLSDRFSAERPKGSFSTLEIQRTEQGDSAMYLCASSLLSPLHFGNGTRLTVT.